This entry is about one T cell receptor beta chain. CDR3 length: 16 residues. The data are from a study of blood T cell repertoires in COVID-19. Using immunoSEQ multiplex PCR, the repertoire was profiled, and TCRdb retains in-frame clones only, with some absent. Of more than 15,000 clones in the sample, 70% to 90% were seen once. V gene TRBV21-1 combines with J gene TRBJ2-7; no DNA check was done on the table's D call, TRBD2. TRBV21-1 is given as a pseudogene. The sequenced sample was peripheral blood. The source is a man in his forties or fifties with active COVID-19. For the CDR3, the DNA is TGTGCCAGCAGCAATGAGCCTAGCGGGAGAGAGTACGAGCAGTACTTC. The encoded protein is CASSNEPSGREYEQYF.